The 28 T cell receptor beta chains listed next were all sequenced from one sample in a study of blood T cell repertoires in COVID-19 (dated by TCRdb to about 2020). To prepare the library, the immunoSEQ multiplex PCR assay was applied. TCRdb obtained this table from immuneACCESS and retained in-frame rearrangements with V and J assigned. These tables miss some clones; where compared with another copy, unresolved V genes account for less than half of the shortfall, and the remainder is unexplained. The sample table contains some 120,000 clones; only one count was recorded for around 90% of them. The top ten clones comprise about 3.5% of the sample. Material: peripheral blood. These receptors all come from a man aged 45-60 years with active COVID-19.

V and J are TRBV19 and TRBJ2-2, with D tentatively TRBD2 (5 bases). The germline V gene has CDR1 LNHDA and CDR2 SQIVND (reference sequence). The CDR3 totals 14 residues. Trimming pared 5 bases from V and 6 bases from J, leaving 13 bases between. The CDR3 loop reads CASSPGLSSGELFF. The CDR3 coding sequence is TGTGCCAGTAGTCCTGGACTCTCCTCCGGGGAGCTGTTTTTT.

V and J are TRBV28 and TRBJ2-7; TRBD2 is a possible D gene (6 bases). Trimming cost V 6 bases and J 3 bases, with 12 bases left between them. The germline V gene has CDR1 MDHEN and CDR2 SYDVKM. The CDR3 consists of 13 residues. CDR3 amino acids: CASSRVADYEQYV. CDR3 sequence (DNA): TGTGCCAGCAGCCGAGTAGCGGACTACGAGCAGTACGTC.

V is TRBV2 and J is TRBJ1-4, with D maybe TRBD1 (6 bases). The V gene's germline CDR1 is SNHLY and CDR2 FYNNEI. This CDR3 has 16 amino acids. Trimming stripped 7 bases from V and 0 bases from J, with 15 bases between. DNA for the CDR3: TGTGCCAGCAAGGAAGACAGGCGGGCAACTAATGAAAAACTGTTTTTT. The encoded protein is CASKEDRRATNEKLFF.

V gene TRBV7-3 combines with J gene TRBJ1-1; possible D gene TRBD1, 6 bases. The CDR3 is 18 amino acids. Trimming took off 1 base at V and 4 bases at J, with 22 bases between the two ends. Germline V gene sequence: CDR1 SGHTA, CDR2 FQGTGA. Here the CDR3 DNA reads TGTGCCAGCAGCTTAAAACCCCGGGGCAGGGGCAGGTTCACTGAAGCTTTCTTT. Protein sequence: CASSLKPRGRGRFTEAFF.

The gene calls are TRBV10-1 and TRBJ2-4, with D perhaps TRBD2 (6 bases). The CDR3 length is 15 residues. Germline-derived CDR1 and CDR2 are WNHNN and SYGVQD (reference sequence). Trimming shortened V by 3 bases and J by 6 bases, and 15 bases separated the two germline ends. The CDR3 loop reads CASSDPGSGGNIQYF. For the CDR3, the DNA is TGCGCCAGCAGTGACCCGGGCTCCGGGGGAAACATTCAGTACTTC.

The J gene is TRBJ1-1, the V gene TRBV20-1; D is ambiguous. V lost 3 bases, J lost 1 base, and 12 bases lay in between. The CDR3 is 14 amino acids. The germline V gene encodes CDR1 DFQATT and CDR2 SNEGSKA (reference sequence). CDR3 in DNA: TGCAGTGCTAGTCCGGGATCGGGGAACACTGAAGCTTTCTTT. Its protein product is CSASPGSGNTEAFF.

This clone has a single count. This rearrangement joins TRBV7-9 to TRBJ2-3, with 10 bases fitting TRBD2. The CDR3 contains 16 residues. The germline V gene encodes CDR1 SEHNR and CDR2 FQNEAQ (reference sequence). The J segment lost 1 base and the V segment lost 3 bases, leaving 4 bases of the junction unmatched. The CDR3 here is CASSFFGLAGTDTQYF. The CDR3 DNA reads as TGTGCCAGCAGCTTTTTCGGACTAGCGGGCACAGATACGCAGTATTTT.

The V call is TRBV12-2, the J call TRBJ2-5; TRBD2, as called in the table, went unchecked against the DNA. TRBV12-2 constitutes a pseudogene. The length of the CDR3 is 15 residues. The CDR3 region is CASRESGMAGETQYF. For the CDR3, the DNA is TGTGCAAGTCGGGAGAGCGGGATGGCCGGTGAGACCCAGTACTTC.

V is TRBV25-1 and J is TRBJ2-2; the match to TRBD2 covers 9 bases. Germline lookup yields CDR1 MGHDK and CDR2 SYGVNS. This CDR3 is 17 amino acids long. J was trimmed by 6 bases and V by 2 bases; bases with no gene match: 10. The CDR3 DNA reads as TGTGCCAGCAGTGAAGGTGTGGCGGGAGGGCCCCCCGGGGAGCTGTTTTTT. Translating gives CASSEGVAGGPPGELFF.

V is TRBV21-1 and J is TRBJ2-7; the tabulated D call, TRBD1, remains unverified against the DNA. TRBV21-1 is marked as a pseudogene. This CDR3 has 14 residues. The CDR3 loop reads CASTPGQGAYEQYV. CDR3 sequence (DNA): TGTGCCAGCACCCCGGGACAGGGGGCATACGAGCAGTACGTC.

The chain couples TRBV7-9 to TRBJ1-5; D is uncertain. There are 15 residues in the CDR3. CDR1 SEHNR and CDR2 FQNEAQ come from the germline V gene (reference sequence). Trimming removed 1 base from V and 0 bases from J, with 7 bases in between. CDR3 region: CASSLVFYSNQPQHF. The CDR3 DNA follows: TGTGCCAGCAGCTTAGTCTTTTATAGCAATCAGCCCCAGCATTTT.

V gene TRBV5-1 combines with J gene TRBJ2-1, with TRBD2 matching over 8 bases. Losses at the gene ends were 0 bases for V and 8 bases for J; bases not matched to a gene: 13. This CDR3 is 17 amino acids long. CDR1 is SGHRS and CDR2 is YFSETQ in the germline V gene. The CDR3 reads CASSLALTSEEDDEQFF. DNA for the CDR3: TGCGCCAGCAGCTTGGCGCTGACTAGCGAAGAAGACGATGAGCAGTTCTTC.

This sequence joins TRBV24-1 and TRBJ1-1, with a weak D call TRBD1 (6 bases). CDR3 length equals 12 residues. In germline, CDR1 is KGHDR, CDR2 SFDVKD. The V end lost 3 bases, the J end lost 7 bases, and 8 bases lay between the germline ends. The CDR3: CATSDQTGEAFF. DNA of the CDR3: TGTGCCACCAGTGATCAGACAGGTGAAGCTTTCTTT.

This sequence joins TRBV25-1 and TRBJ2-2; 8 bases match TRBD2. CDR3 length: 15 amino acids. Germline V CDR1 and CDR2: MGHDK, SYGVNS. The ends lost 4 bases at V and 2 bases at J; junction bases unmatched: 3. The CDR3 sequence is CASSVRTSNTGELFF. CDR3 in DNA: TGTGCCAGCAGTGTACGGACTAGCAACACCGGGGAGCTGTTTTTT.

J is TRBJ1-1 and V is TRBV5-6; D may be TRBD1 (5 bases). This CDR3 has 15 amino acids. The germline gives CDR1 SGHDT, CDR2 YYEEEE. Trimming cost V 0 bases and J 4 bases, with 13 bases left between them. Here the CDR3 reads CASSLEGEGITEAFF. The CDR3 bases are TGTGCCAGCAGCTTGGAAGGGGAAGGAATCACTGAAGCTTTCTTT.

V is TRBV7-9 and J is TRBJ1-2; D gene unclear. The V and J ends lost 1 base and 13 bases respectively, with 13 bases between them. The CDR3 spans 12 residues. CDR1 is SEHNR and CDR2 is FQNEAQ in the germline V gene (reference sequence). CDR3 sequence: CASSLGGGRGTF. The CDR3 coding sequence is TGTGCCAGCAGCTTAGGAGGAGGTCGGGGCACCTTC.

This chain's CDR3 is CASSLEAGAAGSPLHF. The DNA for the CDR3 is TGTGCCAGCAGCCTCGAGGCGGGGGCTGCGGGTTCACCCCTCCACTTT. The chain links TRBV4-2 to TRBJ1-6; perhaps TRBD1 as D (6 bases). Germline V gene lookup returns CDR1 LGHNA and CDR2 YNFKEQ. V dropped 4 bases and J dropped 9 bases, with 19 bases sitting between them. This CDR3 is built from 16 residues.

This rearrangement joins TRBV9 to TRBJ2-1, with 9 bases matching TRBD2. Germline assignment: CDR1 SGDLS and CDR2 YYNGEE. CDR3 length: 14 residues. The ends lost 0 bases at V and 14 bases at J; junction bases unmatched: 9. CDR3 DNA sequence: TGTGCCAGCAGCGTAGATTCTCGGACTAGCGTGAAGTTCTTC. Translating it yields CASSVDSRTSVKFF.

This CDR3 reads CASSLAGQGTYEQYF. The CDR3 region has the DNA TGCGCCAGCAGCTTGGCTGGACAGGGGACCTACGAGCAGTACTTC. J is TRBJ2-7 and V is TRBV5-1, with 9 bases aligning to TRBD1. There are 15 residues in the CDR3. V was pared by 0 bases and J by 2 bases, with 3 bases of the junction left unmatched. Looked up from germline, CDR1 is SGHRS and CDR2 is YFSETQ.

V and J are TRBV10-2 and TRBJ1-6, with TRBD1 matching 10 bases. The J segment lost 8 bases and the V segment lost 6 bases, leaving 7 bases of the junction unmatched. Per the germline V gene, CDR1 is WSHSY and CDR2 is SAAADI. The CDR3 spans 15 residues. Here the CDR3 reads CASRQTGGAYSPLHF. CDR3 nucleotide sequence: TGCGCCAGCAGACAGACAGGGGGCGCGTATTCACCCCTCCACTTT.

This clone was seen a handful of times. The V call is TRBV27, the J call TRBJ1-6, with a possible D match to TRBD1 (6 bases). Trimming cost V 6 bases and J 1 base, with 7 bases left between them. The CDR3 has 14 residues. From germline, CDR1 is MNHEY and CDR2 SMNVEV (reference sequence). The CDR3 DNA is TGTGCCAGCAGCCAGGGGTCCTATAATTCACCCCTCCACTTT. Translated: CASSQGSYNSPLHF.

The chain has TRBV5-1 and TRBJ1-2, with 8 bases lining up with TRBD1. The CDR3 spans 13 residues. Trimming at V came to 4 bases and at J to 6 bases, leaving 5 bases not matched to a gene. Germline values: CDR1 SGHRS, CDR2 YFSETQ. The DNA for the CDR3 is TGCGCCAGCAGCACGGGACAGGTTGATGGCTACACCTTC. This encodes CASSTGQVDGYTF.

The CDR3 DNA reads as TGTGCCAGCAACTCGAAACAAGAGACCCAGTACTTC. Protein product: CASNSKQETQYF. V and J are TRBV6-5 and TRBJ2-5; D call uncertain. V lost 7 bases and J lost 2, with 8 bases in between. CDR3 length: 12 amino acids. Germline CDR1 is MNHEY and CDR2 is SVGAGI.

The chain combines TRBV12-3 or TRBV12-4 with TRBJ2-7; TRBD2 might be the D (5 bases). CDR3 length: 13 amino acids. The ends were cut back, 2 bases at V and 3 bases at J, with 8 bases in the middle. CDR3 DNA: TGTGCCAGCAGTTTAAGCGGAGGCTACGAGCAGTACGTC. This gives the protein CASSLSGGYEQYV.

The gene calls are TRBV6-1 and TRBJ1-6; D ambiguous. CDR3 size: 14 residues. Trimming took off 3 bases at V and 7 bases at J, with 10 bases between the two ends. The germline CDR1 and CDR2 sequences are MNHNS and SASEGT. The DNA for the CDR3 is TGTGCCAGCAGTGAGGAGACGCGGAATTCACCCCTCCACTTT. This gives the protein CASSEETRNSPLHF.

The V and J genes are TRBV19 and TRBJ1-5; no clear D gene. From germline, CDR1 is LNHDA and CDR2 SQIVND (reference sequence). V lost 3 bases and J 7 bases, leaving 10 bases between the germline ends. The CDR3 totals 13 residues. In nucleotides, the CDR3 is TGTGCCAGTAGTATTACGTGGCAACAGCCCCAGCATTTT. This encodes CASSITWQQPQHF.

The V call is TRBV2, the J call TRBJ1-6, with D uncertain. The CDR3 totals 15 residues. V gave up 5 bases and J gave up 4 bases, with 12 bases separating them. In germline, CDR1 is SNHLY, CDR2 FYNNEI. The CDR3 protein is CASSFSEDYNSPLHF. The CDR3 nucleotides read TGTGCCAGCAGTTTTTCAGAGGATTATAATTCACCCCTCCACTTT. Together with reference TRBV2 and TRBJ1-6, the CDR3 gives the full variable domain: EPEVTQTPSHQVTQMGQEVILRCVPISNHLYFYWYRQILGQKVEFLVSFYNNEISEKSEIFDDQFSVERPDGSNFTLKIRSTKLEDSAMYFCASSFSEDYNSPLHFGNGTRLTVT.

The rearrangement links TRBV9 to TRBJ2-3; 11 nucleotides match TRBD1. The J segment lost 6 bases and the V segment lost 3 bases, leaving 9 bases of the junction unmatched. The CDR3 extends over 16 amino acids. In germline, CDR1 is SGDLS, CDR2 YYNGEE. CDR3 region: CASSAGQGAFGDTQYF. The CDR3 coding sequence is TGTGCCAGCAGCGCCGGACAGGGGGCTTTTGGGGATACGCAGTATTTT. Supplemented by reference TRBV9 and TRBJ2-3, the full variable domain reads DSGVTQTPKHLITATGQRVTLRCSPRSGDLSVYWYQQSLDQGLQFLIQYYNGEERAKGNILERFSAQQFPDLHSELNLSSLELGDSALYFCASSAGQGAFGDTQYFGPGTRLTVL.